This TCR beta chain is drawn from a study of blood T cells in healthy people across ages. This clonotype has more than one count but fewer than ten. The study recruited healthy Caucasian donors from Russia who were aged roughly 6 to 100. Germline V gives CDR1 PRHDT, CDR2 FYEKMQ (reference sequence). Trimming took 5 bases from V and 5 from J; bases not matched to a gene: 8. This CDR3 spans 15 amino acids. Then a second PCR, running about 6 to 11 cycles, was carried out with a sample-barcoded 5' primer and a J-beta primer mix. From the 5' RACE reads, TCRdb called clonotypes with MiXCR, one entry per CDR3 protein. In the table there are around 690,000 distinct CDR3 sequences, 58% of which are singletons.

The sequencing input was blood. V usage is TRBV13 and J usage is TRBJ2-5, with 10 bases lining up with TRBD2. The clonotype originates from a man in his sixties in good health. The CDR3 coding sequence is TGTGCCAGCAGCGCGTCCGGGACTAGCGATGAGACCCAGTACTTC. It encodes CASSASGTSDETQYF.